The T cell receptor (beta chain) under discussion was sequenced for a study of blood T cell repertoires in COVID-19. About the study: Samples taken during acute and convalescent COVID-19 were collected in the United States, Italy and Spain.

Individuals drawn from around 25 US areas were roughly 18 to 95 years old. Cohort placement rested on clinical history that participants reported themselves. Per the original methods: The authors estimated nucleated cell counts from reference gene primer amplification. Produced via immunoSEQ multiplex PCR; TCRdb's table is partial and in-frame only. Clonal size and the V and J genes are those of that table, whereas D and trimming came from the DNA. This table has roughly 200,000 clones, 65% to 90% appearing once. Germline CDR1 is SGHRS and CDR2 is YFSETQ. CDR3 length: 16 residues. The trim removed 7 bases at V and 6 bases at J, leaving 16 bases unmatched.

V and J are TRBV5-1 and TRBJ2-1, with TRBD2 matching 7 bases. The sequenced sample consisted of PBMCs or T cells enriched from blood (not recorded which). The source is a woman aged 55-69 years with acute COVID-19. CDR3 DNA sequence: TGCGCCAGCCTTGGTGGTGGCGGGAGAGCTCTCAATGAGCAGTTCTTC. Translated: CASLGGGGRALNEQFF.